The rows below give T cell receptor beta chains drawn from one sample of a study of beta chain features in type 1 diabetes. The repertoire was sequenced with immunoSEQ multiplex PCR; TCRdb's copy has only in-frame clones and lacks some. In the table there are around 250,000 clones, 24% of which are singletons. What was sequenced was naive CD4+ T cells from blood. The receptors stem from a woman aged 30 to 39 with type 1 diabetes. CDR3s include the opening cysteine and the closing phenylalanine or tryptophan. D genes are given only for firm matches. Expanded clones are given a class, and other clones once, few, many or no size at all.

clone size	V gene	J gene	D gene	CDR3 protein	CDR3 DNA
few	TRBV7-8	TRBJ2-7	TRBD1	CASRKGTGGYEQYF	TGTGCCAGCAGGAAGGGGACAGGGGGCTACGAGCAGTACTTC
few	TRBV18	TRBJ2-1	NA	CASSPPRGLADPRGHEQFF	TGTGCCAGCTCACCACCGCGGGGGCTAGCGGACCCCAGGGGCCATGAGCAGTTCTTC
NA	TRBV18	TRBJ1-1	NA	CASSPRGPGNTEAFF	TGTGCCAGCTCACCCAGGGGCCCCGGGAACACTGAAGCTTTCTTT
NA	TRBV27	TRBJ2-7	NA	CASSWKEGDYEQYF	TGTGCCAGCAGTTGGAAGGAAGGGGACTACGAGCAGTACTTC
once	TRBV4-2	TRBJ2-7	TRBD1	CASSQDHDRVYEQYF	TGTGCCAGCAGCCAAGATCACGACAGGGTTTACGAGCAGTACTTC
NA	TRBV15	TRBJ1-5	NA	CATSRDQVNQPQHF	TGTGCCACCAGCAGAGATCAGGTGAATCAGCCCCAGCATTTT
NA	TRBV7-8	TRBJ2-1	TRBD2	CASSLTGLAMNEQFF	TGTGCCAGCAGCTTAACGGGACTAGCAATGAATGAGCAGTTCTTC
NA	TRBV12-2	TRBJ2-1	NA	CASRHSGRAYNEQFF	TGTGCAAGTCGCCATAGCGGGAGGGCCTACAATGAGCAGTTCTTC
NA	TRBV19	TRBJ2-5	NA	CASSKQGSGTQYF	TGTGCCAGTAGTAAACAGGGTTCGGGGACCCAGTACTTC
NA	TRBV15	TRBJ2-5	NA	CATSRDTVGGGQYF	TGTGCCACCAGCAGAGATACGGTTGGCGGAGGGCAGTACTTC
few	TRBV7-9	TRBJ2-2	NA	CASSLNRANTGELFF	TGTGCCAGCAGCTTAAACAGGGCGAACACCGGGGAGCTGTTTTTT
few	TRBV30	TRBJ2-7	TRBD1	CAWSLTGVYEQYF	TGTGCCTGGAGTCTGACAGGGGTATACGAGCAGTACTTC
few	TRBV4-1	TRBJ2-5	NA	CASSQEWGRETQYF	TGCGCCAGCAGCCAAGAATGGGGGAGGGAGACCCAGTACTTC
few	TRBV19	TRBJ1-3	NA	CASSALSGNTIYF	TGTGCCAGTAGTGCACTCTCTGGAAACACCATATATTTT
few	TRBV25-1	TRBJ2-2	NA	CASSESYTGELFF	TGTGCCAGCAGTGAATCGTACACCGGGGAGCTGTTTTTT
NA	TRBV28	TRBJ2-4	TRBD2	CASTAGGDIAKNIQYF	TGTGCCAGCACCGCGGGGGGGGATATAGCCAAAAACATTCAGTACTTC
few	TRBV18	TRBJ1-2	NA	CASSRQLARGDYGYTF	TGTGCCAGCTCACGACAACTCGCCAGGGGAGATTATGGCTACACCTTC
few	TRBV6-5	TRBJ2-1	NA	CASSYDTLSYEQFF	TGTGCCAGCAGTTACGACACGTTATCGTATGAGCAGTTCTTC
few	TRBV7-9	TRBJ2-5	NA	CASSFSGEGSQYF	TGTGCCAGCAGCTTCTCGGGAGAGGGTTCCCAGTACTTC
NA	TRBV28	TRBJ2-3	NA	CASSPGTSTDTQYF	TGTGCCAGCAGTCCCGGGACTAGCACAGATACGCAGTATTTT
few	TRBV5-6	TRBJ2-7	NA	CASTQLTRGNEQYF	TGTGCCAGCACCCAATTGACGCGAGGCAACGAGCAGTACTTC
few	TRBV29-1	TRBJ2-3	NA	CSVELSDTQYF	TGCAGCGTTGAGCTATCAGATACGCAGTATTTT
NA	TRBV4-1	TRBJ2-7	NA	CASSQDQGGGGEQYF	TGCGCCAGCAGCCAAGATCAAGGCGGTGGCGGCGAGCAGTACTTC
NA	TRBV7-9	TRBJ2-7	NA	CASSPTRGPLYEQYF	TGTGCCAGCAGCCCGACGCGAGGCCCGTTATACGAGCAGTACTTC
NA	TRBV9	TRBJ2-1	TRBD2	CASSAGLDYNEQFF	TGTGCCAGCAGCGCGGGACTAGACTACAATGAGCAGTTCTTC
NA	TRBV7-8	TRBJ2-1	TRBD1	CASSLERDSRYNEQFF	TGTGCCAGCAGCTTAGAAAGGGACAGCCGATACAATGAGCAGTTCTTC